A selection of T cell receptor beta chains follows, all from one sample in a study of blood T cell repertoires in COVID-19. Only in-frame clones appear in the TCRdb table, and some are missing; sequencing was by immunoSEQ multiplex PCR. The sample has 200,000 to 300,000 clones, roughly 86% seen once. Sequencing was carried out using peripheral blood. The receptors shown here come from a man in his forties who had recovered from COVID-19. Each CDR3 is given without its conserved first and last residue. Each record gives: V gene, CDR3 protein.

V gene: TRBV27
CDR3 protein: ASSLWSGTGGHEQY

V gene: TRBV15
CDR3 protein: ATSRDRRSNEQF

V gene: TRBV29-1
CDR3 protein: SVGPIREANTGELF

V gene: TRBV11-2
CDR3 protein: ASSPAGGLSYEQY

V gene: TRBV6-6
CDR3 protein: ASSYQGGWTGELF

V gene: TRBV6-5
CDR3 protein: ASSSPHRGSTGELF

V gene: TRBV11-2
CDR3 protein: ASSLQSGAWETQY

V gene: TRBV29-1
CDR3 protein: SVEGLDSEQF

V gene: TRBV2
CDR3 protein: AVLLQGYYEQY

V gene: TRBV27
CDR3 protein: ASSLSGTIYSYEQY

V gene: TRBV7-9
CDR3 protein: ASSSSASGSIGELF

V gene: TRBV7-9
CDR3 protein: ASSYRDTEAF

V gene: TRBV9
CDR3 protein: ASSVASSGNTIY

V gene: TRBV15
CDR3 protein: ATSRDIGTANTEAF

V gene: TRBV6-4
CDR3 protein: ASSPQVNTEAF

V gene: TRBV11-2
CDR3 protein: ASSLSGGLETQY

V gene: TRBV11-2
CDR3 protein: ASSSPGQGLGNTIY

V gene: TRBV12-5
CDR3 protein: ASAPGLAGTDTQY

V gene: TRBV6-2/TRBV6-3
CDR3 protein: ASSYAAGRPTGELF

V gene: TRBV4-1
CDR3 protein: ASSTRPLAGGPDTGELF

V gene: TRBV5-5
CDR3 protein: ASSFSGGNEQF

V gene: TRBV10-3
CDR3 protein: AIFEGGGYGYT

V gene: TRBV7-2
CDR3 protein: ASSRSGAIDEQF

V gene: TRBV29-1
CDR3 protein: SVMPAGGGTEAF

V gene: TRBV7-9
CDR3 protein: ASSLGQFYGYT

V gene: TRBV6-2/TRBV6-3
CDR3 protein: ASSYISGTSNGYT

V gene: TRBV6-2/TRBV6-3
CDR3 protein: ASSRDRGYT

V gene: TRBV11-2
CDR3 protein: ASSLSGVNEQF

V gene: TRBV2
CDR3 protein: ASVTPAGTGDRGANVLT

V gene: TRBV9
CDR3 protein: ASSAPSGGARGEQF

V gene: TRBV4-2
CDR3 protein: ASSQDGTGVYEQY

V gene: TRBV15
CDR3 protein: ATSRERENQPQH

V gene: TRBV15
CDR3 protein: ATSRDSVSEQF

V gene: TRBV6-2/TRBV6-3
CDR3 protein: ASSYFFFSGEQF

V gene: TRBV6-5
CDR3 protein: ASSPQGPNTGELF

V gene: TRBV5-5
CDR3 protein: ASSLDTWNTEAF

V gene: TRBV5-1
CDR3 protein: ASSFKETQY

V gene: TRBV6-5
CDR3 protein: ASSRQAGARTEAF

V gene: TRBV30
CDR3 protein: AWSEGTRNQPQH

V gene: TRBV29-1
CDR3 protein: SVEPASGEQY

V gene: TRBV3-1/TRBV3-2
CDR3 protein: ASSQLAGASTDTQY

V gene: TRBV23-1
CDR3 protein: ASSQPTGYVDEQY

V gene: TRBV11-2
CDR3 protein: ASSLVTGSNSPLH

V gene: TRBV25-1
CDR3 protein: ASSPRGRGTSGNYEQY

V gene: TRBV5-4
CDR3 protein: ASSPEQVNYGYT

V gene: TRBV11-2
CDR3 protein: ASSQSGLTDTQY

V gene: TRBV11-3
CDR3 protein: ASSLAAGGAEAQY

V gene: TRBV7-2
CDR3 protein: ASSSGGVGTRHEQF